This record looks at one TCR beta chain sequence and its context. The data stem from a study of blood T cell repertoires in COVID-19. Study-level background: PBMCs, B-cell-depleted T cells, or T cells provided the cDNA or gDNA that made up the material.

Sequencing used immunoSEQ multiplex PCR; TCRdb keeps in-frame clones, though not all of them. The table lists roughly 200,000 clones, around 83% of them singletons. The specimen sequenced was peripheral blood. The sequence derives from a man in his forties with active or convalescent COVID-19.

The CDR3 DNA is TGTGCCAGCAGTGAACAGTCTGAAGCTTTCTTT. Translation: CASSEQSEAFF. This chain connects TRBV2 to TRBJ1-1; unclear D gene. The germline V and J ends were trimmed by 2 bases and 6 bases, with 4 bases remaining between them. The germline V gene has CDR1 SNHLY and CDR2 FYNNEI. The CDR3 spans 11 residues.